The T cell receptor (beta chain) described here comes from a study of OX40 agonist ivuxolimab in advanced cancers. About the study as a whole: Ivuxolimab was a fully human IgG2 agonistic monoclonal antibody targeting the costimulatory receptor OX40 (CD134). Intravenous ivuxolimab was administered to patients every 2 weeks at six dose levels: 0.01, 0.1, 0.3, 1.5, 3 and 10 mg/kg. Of the 50 or so patients in dose escalation, about 20 had hepatocellular carcinoma, about 15 had melanoma, 9 had renal cell carcinoma and 9 had head and neck cancer. In the dose-escalation cohort, roughly 82% of patients were male, and the mean age was around 65 years with a range of about 23 to 79. Patients were allowed to have had prior anti-PD-1, anti-PD-L1 or anti-CTLA-4 therapy, and 40% of the dose-escalation patients had been treated with checkpoint inhibitors. Partial responses occurred in three dose-escalation patients, of whom one had hepatocellular carcinoma and two had cutaneous melanoma. Peripheral TCRbeta sequencing was intended to test whether TCR sequence diversity was altered and clonal T-cell expansion was caused by ivuxolimab. The paper covers the monotherapy dose-escalation part of the phase I ivuxolimab trial, which included N ≈ 50 patients. Results and caveats for the whole study, not just this receptor: After ivuxolimab, expanded clones were on average more numerous among CD8+ T cells than among CD4+ T cells. Low levels of normalized T-cell clonal expansion were also seen in some nonresponding patients. The antigen specificity of the peripheral T cells that underwent clonal expansion was not determined. Partial responders in the 0.1-3.0 mg/kg groups had among the lowest normalized peripheral clonal expansion, especially among CD8+ T cells. Clonal expansion of both CD4+ and CD8+ blood T cells was observed from baseline to week 6 at doses 0.1 to 3.0 mg/kg.

V lost 0 bases and J lost 5 bases; the stretch between them is 8 bases long. There are 13 amino acids in the CDR3, from cysteine to phenylalanine inclusive. The sequence is cut down to CDR3 DNA, 39 bases in frame from base 1. From a lookup of the germline V gene, CDR1 and CDR2 are SGHRS and YFSETQ. On this clone itself: Its antigen remains unidentified. No qualities accompany the bases; no much larger clone lies one base away.

Genomic DNA was extracted from sorted cells for sequencing of the TCRbeta CDR3 region. The immunoSEQ Assay was used to sequence the TCRbeta CDR3 regions. Here the immuneACCESS table is served through TCRdb, limited to in-frame sequences with V and J called. Missing clones are a known gap in these copies; in checked studies unresolved V genes cover under half, and the rest lacks a known reason. The sample records about 100,000 clones, more than 85% of which are singletons. The biggest ten clones account for approximately 0.55% of the sample. Patients with autoimmune disease history or receiving systemic immunosuppression were excluded from the trial. In every dose cohort, peripheral blood was drawn for TCR sequencing at baseline, cycle 4 day 1, and cycle 7 day 1. Samples came from an open-label, multicenter, first-in-human phase I dose-escalation trial of ivuxolimab. Adults with locally advanced or metastatic melanoma, renal cell carcinoma, hepatocellular carcinoma or head and neck squamous cell carcinoma were enrolled in the trial. CD4+ and CD8+ T cells were sorted separately from peripheral blood before TCR sequencing.

The sequences come from CD4+ or CD8+ T cells sorted from blood, collected in a trial of the OX40 agonist ivuxolimab. Here the chain combines TRBV5-1 and TRBJ1-1; confidence is insufficient to name the D gene. The clonotype originates from an adult with an advanced solid tumor such as melanoma, head and neck, liver or kidney cancer. The CDR3 has the sequence CASSLAPDTEAFF. Here is the DNA: TGCGCCAGCAGCTTGGCTCCGGATACTGAAGCTTTCTTT.